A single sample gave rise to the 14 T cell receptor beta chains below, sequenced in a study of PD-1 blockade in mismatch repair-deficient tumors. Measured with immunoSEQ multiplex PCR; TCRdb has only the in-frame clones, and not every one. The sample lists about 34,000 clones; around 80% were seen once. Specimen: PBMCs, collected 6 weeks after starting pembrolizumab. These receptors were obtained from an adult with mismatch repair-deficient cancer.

In DNA, the CDR3 is TGTGCCAGCAGACCACAGGTTGGCTACACCTTC. This encodes CASRPQVGYTF. The chain links TRBV28 to TRBJ1-2, with D perhaps TRBD1 (5 bases). The CDR3 extends over 11 amino acids. Germline V CDR1 and CDR2: MDHEN, SYDVKM. V was clipped by 6 bases and J by 7 bases, with 9 bases between them.

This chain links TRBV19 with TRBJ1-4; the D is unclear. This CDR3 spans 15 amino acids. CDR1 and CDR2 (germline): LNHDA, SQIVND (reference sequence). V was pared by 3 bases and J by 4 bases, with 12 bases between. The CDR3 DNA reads TGTGCCAGTAGTATTTTCCAACCAGATAATGAAAAACTGTTTTTT. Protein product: CASSIFQPDNEKLFF.

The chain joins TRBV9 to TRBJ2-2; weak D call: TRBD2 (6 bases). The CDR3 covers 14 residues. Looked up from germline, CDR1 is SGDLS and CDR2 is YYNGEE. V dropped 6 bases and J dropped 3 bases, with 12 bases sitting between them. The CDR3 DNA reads TGTGCCAGCACTACGGGAGCTTACACCGGGGAGCTGTTTTTT. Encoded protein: CASTTGAYTGELFF.

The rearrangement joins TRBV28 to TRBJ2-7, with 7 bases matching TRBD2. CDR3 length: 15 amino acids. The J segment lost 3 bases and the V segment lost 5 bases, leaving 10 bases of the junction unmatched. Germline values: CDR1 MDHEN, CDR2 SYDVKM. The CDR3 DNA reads TGTGCCAGCAGTACCGTGGGGGAGGGTAACTACGAGCAGTACTTC. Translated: CASSTVGEGNYEQYF.

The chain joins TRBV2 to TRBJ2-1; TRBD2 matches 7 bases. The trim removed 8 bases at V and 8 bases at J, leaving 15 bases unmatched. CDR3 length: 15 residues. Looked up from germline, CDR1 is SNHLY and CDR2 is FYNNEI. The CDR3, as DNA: TGTGCCAGCGGCGCTAGCGGTGCTCTGGGATATGAGCAGTTCTTC. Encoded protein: CASGASGALGYEQFF.

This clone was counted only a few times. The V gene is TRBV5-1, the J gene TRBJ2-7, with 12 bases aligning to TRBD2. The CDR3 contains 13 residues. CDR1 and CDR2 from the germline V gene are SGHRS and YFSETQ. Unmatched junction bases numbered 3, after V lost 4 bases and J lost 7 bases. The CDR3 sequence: CASSGLAGSEQYF. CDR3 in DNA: TGCGCCAGCAGCGGACTAGCGGGAAGTGAGCAGTACTTC.

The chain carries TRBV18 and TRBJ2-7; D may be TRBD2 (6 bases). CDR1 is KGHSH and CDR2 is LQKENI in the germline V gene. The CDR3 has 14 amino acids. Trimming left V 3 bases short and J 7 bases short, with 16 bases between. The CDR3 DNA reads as TGTGCCAGCTCACCCCGGGACTTTGGGGGGGAGCAGTACTTC. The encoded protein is CASSPRDFGGEQYF.

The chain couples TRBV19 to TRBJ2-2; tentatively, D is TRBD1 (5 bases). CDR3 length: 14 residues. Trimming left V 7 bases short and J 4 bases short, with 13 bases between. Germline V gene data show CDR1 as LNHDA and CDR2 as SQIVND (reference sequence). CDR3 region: CASKRTTGTGELFF. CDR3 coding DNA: TGTGCCAGTAAAAGGACAACGGGCACCGGGGAGCTGTTTTTT.

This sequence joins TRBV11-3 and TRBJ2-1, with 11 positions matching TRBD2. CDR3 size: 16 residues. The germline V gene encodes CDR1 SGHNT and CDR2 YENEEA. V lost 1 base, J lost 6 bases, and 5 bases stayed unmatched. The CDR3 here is CASSLVLLAGVNEQFF. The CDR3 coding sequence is TGTGCCAGCAGCTTAGTTCTACTAGCGGGAGTCAATGAGCAGTTCTTC.

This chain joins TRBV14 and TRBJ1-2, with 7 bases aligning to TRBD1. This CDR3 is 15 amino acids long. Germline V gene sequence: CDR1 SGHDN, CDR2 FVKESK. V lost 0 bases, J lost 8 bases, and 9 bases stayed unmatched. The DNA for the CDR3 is TGTGCCAGCAGCCAAGATATCGACAGGGTGGAGGGCTACACCTTC. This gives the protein CASSQDIDRVEGYTF.

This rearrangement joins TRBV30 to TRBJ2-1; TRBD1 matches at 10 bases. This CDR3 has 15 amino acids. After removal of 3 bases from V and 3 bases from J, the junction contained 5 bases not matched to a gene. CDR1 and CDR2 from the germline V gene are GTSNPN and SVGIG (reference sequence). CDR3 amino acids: CAWRRTGGNYNEQFF. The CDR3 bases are TGTGCCTGGAGGCGGACAGGGGGGAACTACAATGAGCAGTTCTTC.

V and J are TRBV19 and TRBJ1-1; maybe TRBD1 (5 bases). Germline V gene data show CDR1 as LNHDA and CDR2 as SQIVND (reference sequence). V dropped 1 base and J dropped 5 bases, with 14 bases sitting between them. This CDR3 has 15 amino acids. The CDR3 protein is CASSIVLEGRTEAFF. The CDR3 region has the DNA TGTGCCAGTAGTATAGTATTGGAGGGGCGGACTGAAGCTTTCTTT.

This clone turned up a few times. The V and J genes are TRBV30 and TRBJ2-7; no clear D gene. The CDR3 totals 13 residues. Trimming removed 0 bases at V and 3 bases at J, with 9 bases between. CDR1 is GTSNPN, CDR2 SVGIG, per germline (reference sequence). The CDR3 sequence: CAWSVQSNYEQYF. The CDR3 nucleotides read TGTGCCTGGAGTGTACAGTCTAACTACGAGCAGTACTTC.

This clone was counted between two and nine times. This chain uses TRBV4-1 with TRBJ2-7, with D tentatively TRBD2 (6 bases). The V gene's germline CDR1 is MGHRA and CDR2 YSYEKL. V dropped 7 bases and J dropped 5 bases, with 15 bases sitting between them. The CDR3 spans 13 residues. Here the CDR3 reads CASNTGDLDEQYF. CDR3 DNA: TGCGCCAGCAATACGGGAGATCTAGACGAGCAGTACTTC.